This TCR beta chain was documented in a study of blood T cell repertoires in COVID-19. Study-wide context: Some COVID-19 samples were acute and others convalescent; all came from the United States, Italy and Spain.

Germline CDR1 and CDR2: SGHTA and FQGTGA. With 0 bases removed from V and 4 bases from J, the gap between germline ends came to 9 bases. This CDR3 has 14 amino acids. TCRdb's table, derived via immunoSEQ multiplex PCR, lists solely in-frame clones and lacks some. The profile covers about 290,000 clones, with around 86% appearing a single time and 1.7% taken by the ten largest. The sample holds one count of this clone. Clinical histories supplied by participants themselves formed the basis of cohort assignment. Two negative PCRs, clearance, or symptom resolution characterized the recovered Cohort 3 donors.

The chain links TRBV7-3 to TRBJ1-2, with D unclear. This clonotype was sampled from a woman between 35 and 50 years old who had recovered from COVID-19. Sample: PBMCs or T cells enriched from blood (not recorded which). CDR3 sequence: CASSLTGSGYGYTF. CDR3 DNA: TGTGCCAGCAGCTTAACCGGGAGCGGCTATGGCTACACCTTC.